This entry concerns a single TCR beta chain. This clonotype showed up just a few times. It lacks a known antigen. One base away there is no much larger clone; base qualities are not given. This sample's time point label indicates: pre-sensitization, week 0. Reading the label with the study, this specimen's treatment or condition is: therapeutic diphenylcyclopropenone sensitization with weekly scalp DPC. Blood at each patch-test visit was drawn before the patch test was applied. To be eligible, patients had to be aged 18 to 70, diagnosed with alopecia and judged suitable for DPC therapy, while pregnant patients were excluded. Total RNA was isolated from unfractionated whole blood collected in Tempus Blood RNA tubes. These data belong to a study of human T cells and chemical hapten exposure (dated by TCRdb to the early 2020s). With respect to the entire study: For sensitization, 2% DPC in acetone was applied to a roughly 2 cm by roughly 2 cm area of upper inner arm skin. Patients additionally received weekly therapeutic DPC doses to the scalp throughout the roughly 24-week study period. Patch testing was done on the upper back using Finn chambers containing 0.01% DPC, and results were scored after 6 days according to International Contact Dermatitis Research Group standards. The patient cohort, mostly female, included alopecia areata with under or over 50% scalp involvement, alopecia totalis and alopecia universalis. The libraries were sequenced as a pool, and the TCR yield per sample differed mostly because of small variations in library volumes within the pool. Peripheral blood TCR repertoire changes were tracked in vivo in alopecia patients during primary and secondary sensitization to the hapten diphenylcyclopropenone (DPC). Blood was sampled from patients pre-sensitization (week 0) and at 2, 6 and about 24 weeks after DPC sensitization. Around 30 alopecia patients provided blood for TCR sequencing at one to four time points (pre-sensitization, 2, 6 and 24 weeks).

Points the paper makes about the study in general: Because every patient had alopecia, a presumed autoimmune disease, the patients' immune response might differ from that of healthy individuals. Repeated subsampling changed both the strength of the expansion versus patch-test correlation and the threshold at which that correlation became significant. The number of TCRs above 1 in 1000 frequency did not change with DPC sensitization; there was no evidence of global repertoire structure alterations. Expanded TCRs formed significantly more large CDR3 similarity clusters than pre-sensitization or healthy control sets, consistent with antigen-driven responses. A positive correlation was found between the number of PT1 expanded TCRs and patch test score, with significance reached at thresholds 8, 16 and 32 but not 4.

Receptors were amplified or captured by RACE. The instrument given in TCRdb is NextSeq 500. Library preparation attached unique molecular identifiers to individual cDNA molecules for quantitative, reproducible TCR counting. Both TCR alpha and TCR beta chains were sequenced from each blood RNA sample. Turning to the authors' computational methods: A median of about 100,000 TCRs per sample was observed, with a range of about 23,224 to 690,600. The Decombinator software suite was used to annotate the V, J and CDR3 of the TCR reads. To make PS versus PT1 abundance plots, every sample was subsampled to the same number of TCRs (28,000). Expanded TCRs were defined as absent before sensitization and observed at least eight times at the 2-week time point. TCRdb reworked the public reads: Q25 trimming with fastp, MiXCR clone assembly, productive beta chains retained. Rows are unified per CDR3 protein, each entry keeping the most common DNA and genes. For this entry, the V and J calls and clone size follow TCRdb and not the study's own pipeline. The sample table records about 110,000 distinct CDR3 sequences; roughly 12% of these occur just once. Jointly, the top ten make up 1.6% of the sample.

The sequences come from whole blood, collected in connection with sensitization to the hapten diphenylcyclopropenone (DPC). This clonotype originated in a woman aged 50 to 65 with alopecia areata. Some clones in this sample may be carry-over from other donors' samples.

This receptor carries the CDR3 CASSSLRRTGEQYF. The nucleotides read TGTGCCAGCAGTTCCCTCAGACGAACCGGCGAGCAGTACTTC. This chain is built from TRBV6-2 or TRBV6-3 and TRBJ2-7, with no reliable assignment of the D segment. In the germline V gene, CDR1 corresponds to MNHEY and CDR2 to SVGEGT. The CDR3 holds 14 amino acids from the cysteine to the phenylalanine. The sequence is cut down to CDR3 DNA, 42 bases in frame from base 1. Relative to germline, V is 4 bases shorter and J is 6 bases shorter, with 16 bases between their ends.